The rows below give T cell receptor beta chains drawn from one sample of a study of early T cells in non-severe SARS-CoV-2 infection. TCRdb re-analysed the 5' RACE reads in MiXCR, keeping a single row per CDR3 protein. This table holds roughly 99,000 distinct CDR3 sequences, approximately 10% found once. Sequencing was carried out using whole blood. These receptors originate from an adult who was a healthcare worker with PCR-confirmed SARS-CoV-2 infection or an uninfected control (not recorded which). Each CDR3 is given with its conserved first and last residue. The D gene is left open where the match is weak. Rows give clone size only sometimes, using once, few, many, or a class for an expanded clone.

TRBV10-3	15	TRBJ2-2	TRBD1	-	TGTGCCACCTCCCGGGTAGGGGGCAACACCGGGGAGCTGTTTTTT	CATSRVGGNTGELFF
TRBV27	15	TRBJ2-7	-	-	TGTGCCAGCACCCTGCGACAGCGCCTCTCCTACGAGCAGTACTTC	CASTLRQRLSYEQYF
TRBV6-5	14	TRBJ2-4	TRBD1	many	TGTGCCAGCAGTCGGACAGGTAGCAAAAACATTCAGTACTTC	CASSRTGSKNIQYF
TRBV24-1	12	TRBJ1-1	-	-	TGTGCCACCAGTGATTTTCGGGGGGAAGCTTTCTTT	CATSDFRGEAFF
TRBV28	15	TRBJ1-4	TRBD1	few	TGTGCCAGCAGTCCGCAGGGGGCGCGCGGTGAAAAACTGTTTTTT	CASSPQGARGEKLFF
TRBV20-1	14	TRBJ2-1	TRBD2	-	TGCAGTGCGAGGGGAGTAGCGGGCCACAATGAGCAGTTCTTC	CSARGVAGHNEQFF
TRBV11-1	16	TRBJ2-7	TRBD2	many	TGTGCCAGCAGCAGGACTAGCGGGGGGAGGACCTACGAGCAGTACTTC	CASSRTSGGRTYEQYF
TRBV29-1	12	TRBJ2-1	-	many	TGCAGCGTGCCGACAGGAGGCAATGAGCAGTTCTTC	CSVPTGGNEQFF
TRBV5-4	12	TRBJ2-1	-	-	TGTGCCAGCAGCTTGGTCGGAAGTGAGCAGTTCTTC	CASSLVGSEQFF
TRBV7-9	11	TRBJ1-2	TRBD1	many	TGTGCCAGCGGGACAGGCTATGGCTACACCTTC	CASGTGYGYTF
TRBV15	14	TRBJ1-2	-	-	TGTGCCACCAGCAGAGAAATAGAGGGACATGGCTACACCTTC	CATSREIEGHGYTF
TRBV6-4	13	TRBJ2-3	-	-	TGTGCCAGCAGTGAAGTAGCGGAGGCTCTCCGATATTTT	CASSEVAEALRYF
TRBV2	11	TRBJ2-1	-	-	TGTGCCAGCAGTATCGGGAACGAGCAGTTCTTC	CASSIGNEQFF
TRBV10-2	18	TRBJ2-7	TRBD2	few	TGCGCCAGCAGTGAGTCGTTATGGACTAGCGGTGAGAACTACGAGCAGTACTTC	CASSESLWTSGENYEQYF
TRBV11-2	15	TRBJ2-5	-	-	TGTGCCAGCAGCGTCCATCCGGGGCCACAAGAGACCCAGTACTTC	CASSVHPGPQETQYF
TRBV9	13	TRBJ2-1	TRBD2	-	TGTGCCAGCAGGGGACTAGCATCCAATGAGCAGTTCTTC	CASRGLASNEQFF
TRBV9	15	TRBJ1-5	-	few	TGTGCCAGCAGCGTAGGAGGGGCCCTCGGTCAGCCCCAGCATTTT	CASSVGGALGQPQHF
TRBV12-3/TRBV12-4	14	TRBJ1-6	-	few	TGTGCCAGCAGTTTCCTGTCGGGGGGGTCACCCCTCCACTTT	CASSFLSGGSPLHF
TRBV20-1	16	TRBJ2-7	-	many	TGCAGTGCTCCACCGGGAGCGGTGGGGGGATTTTACGAGCAGTACTTC	CSAPPGAVGGFYEQYF
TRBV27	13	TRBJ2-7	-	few	TGTGCCAGCAGTTTAGGCTCAGGGACCGAGCAGTACTTC	CASSLGSGTEQYF
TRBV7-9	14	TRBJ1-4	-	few	TGTGCCAGCAGCTTATCCCCGAAGCACGAAAAACTGTTTTTT	CASSLSPKHEKLFF
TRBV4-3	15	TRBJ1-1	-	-	TGCGCCAGCAGCCCGGTGGCCACAGCGAGGAATGAAGCTTTCTTT	CASSPVATARNEAFF
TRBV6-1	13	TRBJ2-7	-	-	TGTGCCAGCAGTGGCCAGCTAAACTACGAGCAGTACTTC	CASSGQLNYEQYF
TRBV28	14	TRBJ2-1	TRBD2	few	TGTGCCAGCAGTAGACTAGCGGCCTTCAATGAGCAGTTCTTC	CASSRLAAFNEQFF
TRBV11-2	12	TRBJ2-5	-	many	TGTGCCAGCAGATCTTATCTTTGGACCCAGTACTTC	CASRSYLWTQYF
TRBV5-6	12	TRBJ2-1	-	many	TGTGCCAGCAGCTTAGGACGGTGGCTTGAGTTCTTC	CASSLGRWLEFF
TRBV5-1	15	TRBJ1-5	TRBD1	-	TGCGCCAGCCTCGGGACAGGGGGCGACCATCAGCCCCAGCATTTT	CASLGTGGDHQPQHF
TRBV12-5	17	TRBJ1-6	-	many	TGTGCTAGTGGTTCGGACCCGACAGTCCGAGGGAATTCACCCCTCCACTTT	CASGSDPTVRGNSPLHF
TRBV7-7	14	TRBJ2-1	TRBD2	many	TGTGCCAGCAGCTTAAGGCTAGCGGGTGGCGAGCAGTTCTTC	CASSLRLAGGEQFF
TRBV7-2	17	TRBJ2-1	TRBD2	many	TGTGCCAGCAGACCCGGGGGGTTGGCGGGGCCTAGCAATGAGCAGTTCTTC	CASRPGGLAGPSNEQFF
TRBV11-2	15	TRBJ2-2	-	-	TGTGCCAGCAGCTTAAGGACGGGCAACACCGGGGAGCTGTTTTTT	CASSLRTGNTGELFF
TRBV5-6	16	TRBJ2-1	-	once	TGTGCCAGCAGCGGCCTGAGGACGATCGCCTACAATGAGCAGTTCTTC	CASSGLRTIAYNEQFF
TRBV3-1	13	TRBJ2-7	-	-	TGTGCCAGCTCTCCGGGCAGTACCTACGAGCAGTACTTC	CASSPGSTYEQYF
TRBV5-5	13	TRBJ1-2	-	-	TGTGCCAGCAGCTTGGCCGGGTGGCGTGGCTACACCTTC	CASSLAGWRGYTF
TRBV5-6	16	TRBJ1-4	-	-	TGTGCCAGCAGCTTGGCCGCGACACGTACTAATGAAAAACTGTTTTTT	CASSLAATRTNEKLFF
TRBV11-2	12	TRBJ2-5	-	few	TGTGCCAGCAGCGCTAGTTCAGAGACCCAGTACTTC	CASSASSETQYF
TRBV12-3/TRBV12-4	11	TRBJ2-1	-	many	TGTGCCAGCAGTACCAGACAGGTACAGTTCTTC	CASSTRQVQFF
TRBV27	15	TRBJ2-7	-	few	TGTGCCAGCAGTTTCACCCCGATCAAGGCATACGAGCAGTACTTC	CASSFTPIKAYEQYF
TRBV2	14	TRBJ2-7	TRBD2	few	TGTGCCAGCAGTGTCAGCGGGAGGGCCAGTGAGCAGTACTTC	CASSVSGRASEQYF
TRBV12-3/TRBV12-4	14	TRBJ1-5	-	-	TGTGCCAGCAGTTTCGCCCGGGGTGATCAGCCCCAGCATTTT	CASSFARGDQPQHF
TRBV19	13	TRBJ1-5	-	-	TGTGCCAGTTTTGGGGCGGGCAATCAGCCCCAGCATTTT	CASFGAGNQPQHF
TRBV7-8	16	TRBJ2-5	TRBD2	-	TGTGCCAGCAGCCCTCGAGAGATTAGCGGGGAAGAGACCCAGTACTTC	CASSPREISGEETQYF
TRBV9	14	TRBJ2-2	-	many	TGTGCCAGCAGGAGGCGGGACCACACCGGGGAGCTGTTTTTT	CASRRRDHTGELFF
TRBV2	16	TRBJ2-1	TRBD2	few	TGTGCCAGCAGTCAAAGTAGCGGGAGAGGGTACAATGAGCAGTTCTTC	CASSQSSGRGYNEQFF
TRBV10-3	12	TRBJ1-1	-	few	TGTGCCATCAATGAGGAGGGCACTGAAGCTTTCTTT	CAINEEGTEAFF
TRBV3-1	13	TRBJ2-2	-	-	TGTACCAGCAGTTCGATTGGGGCCGGGGAGCTGTTTTTT	CTSSSIGAGELFF
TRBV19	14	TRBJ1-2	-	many	TGTGCCAGTAGTATAGGAGGCAGAACCTATGGCTACACCTTC	CASSIGGRTYGYTF
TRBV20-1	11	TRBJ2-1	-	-	TGCAGTGCGTATCAGGGTGGTGAGCAGTTCTTC	CSAYQGGEQFF
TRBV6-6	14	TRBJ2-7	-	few	TGTGCCAGCAGTCAGCTCGAGGGGATGTACGAGCAGTACTTC	CASSQLEGMYEQYF
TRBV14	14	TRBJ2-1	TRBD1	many	TGTGCCAGCAGCCCCCGACAGGGGAAGACTGAGCAGTTCTTC	CASSPRQGKTEQFF
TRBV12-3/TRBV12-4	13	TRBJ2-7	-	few	TGTGCCAGCAGTTTAAGGTCGGTCTACGAGCAGTACTTC	CASSLRSVYEQYF
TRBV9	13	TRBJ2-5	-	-	TGTGCCAGCAGCGTTGGGGTACAAGAGACCCAGTACTTC	CASSVGVQETQYF
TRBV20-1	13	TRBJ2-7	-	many	TGCAGTGCTTGGGACACCTTAGTCTACGAGCAGTACTTC	CSAWDTLVYEQYF
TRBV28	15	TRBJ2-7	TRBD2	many	TGTGCCAGCAGTCCCTGGACTAGCGGGTCGTACGAGCAGTACTTC	CASSPWTSGSYEQYF